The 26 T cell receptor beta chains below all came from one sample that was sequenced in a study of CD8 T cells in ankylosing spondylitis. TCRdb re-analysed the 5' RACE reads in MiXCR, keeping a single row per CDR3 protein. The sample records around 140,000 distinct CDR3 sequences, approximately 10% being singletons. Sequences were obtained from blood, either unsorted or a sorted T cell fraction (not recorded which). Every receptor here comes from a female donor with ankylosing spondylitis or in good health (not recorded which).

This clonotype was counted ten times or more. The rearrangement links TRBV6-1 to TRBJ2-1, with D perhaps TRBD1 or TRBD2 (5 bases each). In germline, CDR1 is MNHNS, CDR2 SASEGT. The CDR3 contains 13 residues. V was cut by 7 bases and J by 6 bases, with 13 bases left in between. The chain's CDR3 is CASKGDQANEQFF. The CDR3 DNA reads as TGTGCCAGCAAAGGGGACCAAGCCAATGAGCAGTTCTTC.

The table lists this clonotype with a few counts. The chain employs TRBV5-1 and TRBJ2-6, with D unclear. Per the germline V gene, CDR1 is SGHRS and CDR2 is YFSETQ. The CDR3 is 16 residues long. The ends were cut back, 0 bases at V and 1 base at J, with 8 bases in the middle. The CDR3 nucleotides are TGCGCCAGCAGCTTGGTCGGTCAATCTGGGGCCAACGTCCTGACTTTC. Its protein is CASSLVGQSGANVLTF.

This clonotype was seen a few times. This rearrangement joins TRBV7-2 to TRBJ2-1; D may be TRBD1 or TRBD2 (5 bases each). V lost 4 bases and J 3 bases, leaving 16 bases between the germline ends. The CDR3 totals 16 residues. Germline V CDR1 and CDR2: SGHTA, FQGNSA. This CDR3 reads CASSWSGTRVYNEQFF. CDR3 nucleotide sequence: TGTGCCAGCAGCTGGTCCGGGACGCGCGTCTACAATGAGCAGTTCTTC. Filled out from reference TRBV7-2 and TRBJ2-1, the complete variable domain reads GAGVSQSPSNKVTEKGKDVELRCDPISGHTALYWYRQSLGQGLEFLIYFQGNSAPDKSGLPSDRFSAERTGGSVSTLTIQRTQQEDSAVYLCASSWSGTRVYNEQFFGPGTRLTVL.

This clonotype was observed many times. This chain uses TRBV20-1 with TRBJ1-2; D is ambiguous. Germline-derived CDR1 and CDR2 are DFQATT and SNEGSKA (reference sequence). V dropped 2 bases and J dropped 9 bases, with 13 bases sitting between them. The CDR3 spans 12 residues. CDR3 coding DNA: TGCAGTGCTAGATCTACCTGGGTGAGCTACACCTTC. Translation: CSARSTWVSYTF.

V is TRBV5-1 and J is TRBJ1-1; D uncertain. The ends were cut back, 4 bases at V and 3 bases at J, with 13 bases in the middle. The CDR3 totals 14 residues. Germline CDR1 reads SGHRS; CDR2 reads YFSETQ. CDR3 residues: CASSLGSGDTEAFF. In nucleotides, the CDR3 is TGCGCCAGCAGCCTGGGGTCGGGTGACACTGAAGCTTTCTTT.

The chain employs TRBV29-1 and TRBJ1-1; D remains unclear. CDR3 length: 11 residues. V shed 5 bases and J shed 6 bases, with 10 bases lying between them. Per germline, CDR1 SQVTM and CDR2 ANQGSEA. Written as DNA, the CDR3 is TGCAGCGTTTGGTCCGGGTCTGAAGCTTTCTTT. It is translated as CSVWSGSEAFF.

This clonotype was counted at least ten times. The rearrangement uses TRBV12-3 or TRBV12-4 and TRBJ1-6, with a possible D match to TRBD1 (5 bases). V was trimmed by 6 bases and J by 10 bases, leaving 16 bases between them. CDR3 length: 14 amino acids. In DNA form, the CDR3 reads TGTGCCAGCAGCGCTACTAGGGGTATGTCACCCCTCCACTTT. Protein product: CASSATRGMSPLHF.

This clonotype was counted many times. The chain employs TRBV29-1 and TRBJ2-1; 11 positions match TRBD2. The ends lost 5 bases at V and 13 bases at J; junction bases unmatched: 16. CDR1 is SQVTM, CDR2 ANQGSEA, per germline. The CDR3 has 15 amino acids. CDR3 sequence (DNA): TGCAGCGTTTACTTAGCGGGAGGGCGGGCGGCTTTACAGTTCTTC. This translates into CSVYLAGGRAALQFF.

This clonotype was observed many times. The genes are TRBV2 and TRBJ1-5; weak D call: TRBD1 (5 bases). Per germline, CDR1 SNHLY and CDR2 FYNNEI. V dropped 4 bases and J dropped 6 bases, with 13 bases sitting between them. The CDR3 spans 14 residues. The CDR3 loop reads CASSGPRQGQPQHF. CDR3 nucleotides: TGTGCCAGCAGTGGGCCCCGGCAGGGTCAGCCCCAGCATTTT.

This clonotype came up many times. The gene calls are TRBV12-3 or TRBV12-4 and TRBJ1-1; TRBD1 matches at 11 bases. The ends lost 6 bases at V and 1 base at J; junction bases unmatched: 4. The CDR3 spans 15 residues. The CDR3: CASSRGQGGNTEAFF. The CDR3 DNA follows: TGTGCCAGCAGCCGGGGACAGGGGGGGAACACTGAAGCTTTCTTT.

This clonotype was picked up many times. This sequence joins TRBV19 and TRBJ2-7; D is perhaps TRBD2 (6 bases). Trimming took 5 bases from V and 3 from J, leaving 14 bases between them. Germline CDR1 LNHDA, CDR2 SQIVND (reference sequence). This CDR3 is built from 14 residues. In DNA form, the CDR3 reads TGTGCCAGTAGTTCGGCGGGGAACCTCTACGAGCAGTACTTC. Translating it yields CASSSAGNLYEQYF.

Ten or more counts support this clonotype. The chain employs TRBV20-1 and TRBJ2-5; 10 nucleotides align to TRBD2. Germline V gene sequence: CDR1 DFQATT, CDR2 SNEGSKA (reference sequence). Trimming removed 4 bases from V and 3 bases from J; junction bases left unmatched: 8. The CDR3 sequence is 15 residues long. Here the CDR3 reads CSATGILAGKETQYF. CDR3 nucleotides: TGCAGTGCTACGGGTATACTAGCGGGGAAAGAGACCCAGTACTTC.

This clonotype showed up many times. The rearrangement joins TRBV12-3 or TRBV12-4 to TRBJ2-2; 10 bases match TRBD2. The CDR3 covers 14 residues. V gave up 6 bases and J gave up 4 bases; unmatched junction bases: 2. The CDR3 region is CASRVAGGTGELFF. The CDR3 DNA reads TGTGCCAGCAGAGTAGCGGGAGGCACCGGGGAGCTGTTTTTT.

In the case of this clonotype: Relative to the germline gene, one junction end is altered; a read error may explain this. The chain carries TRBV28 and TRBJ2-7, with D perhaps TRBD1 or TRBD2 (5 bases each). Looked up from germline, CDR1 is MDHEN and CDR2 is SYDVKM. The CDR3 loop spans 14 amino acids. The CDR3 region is CSSTSGAEVCEQYF. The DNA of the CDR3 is TGTTCCAGCACGTCCGGGGCAGAAGTCTGCGAGCAGTACTTC.

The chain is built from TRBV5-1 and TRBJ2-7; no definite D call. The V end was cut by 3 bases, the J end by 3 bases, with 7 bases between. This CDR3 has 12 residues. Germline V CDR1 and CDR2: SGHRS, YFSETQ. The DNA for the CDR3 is TGCGCCAGCAGCTCACAGCGCTACGAGCAGTACTTC. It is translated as CASSSQRYEQYF.

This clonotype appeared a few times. The CDR3: CAPQWASGGLQETQYF. DNA of the CDR3: TGTGCCCCCCAGTGGGCTAGCGGGGGGCTACAAGAGACCCAGTACTTC. The chain is built from TRBV9 and TRBJ2-5; 11 nucleotides align to TRBD2. The CDR3 contains 16 residues. Trimming removed 10 bases from V and 2 bases from J; junction bases left unmatched: 13. Germline V gene sequence: CDR1 SGDLS, CDR2 YYNGEE.

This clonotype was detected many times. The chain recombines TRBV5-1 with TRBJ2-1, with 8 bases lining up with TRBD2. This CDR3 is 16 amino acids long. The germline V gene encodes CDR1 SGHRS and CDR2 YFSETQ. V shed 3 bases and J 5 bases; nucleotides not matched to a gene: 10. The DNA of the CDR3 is TGCGCCAGCAGCTCGATTCTAGCGGGCCCCGACAATGAGCAGTTCTTC. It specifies CASSSILAGPDNEQFF. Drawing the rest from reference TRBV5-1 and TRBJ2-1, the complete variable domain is KAGVTQTPRYLIKTRGQQVTLSCSPISGHRSVSWYQQTPGQGLQFLFEYFSETQRNKGNFPGRFSGRQFSNSRSEMNVSTLELGDSALYLCASSSILAGPDNEQFFGPGTRLTVL.

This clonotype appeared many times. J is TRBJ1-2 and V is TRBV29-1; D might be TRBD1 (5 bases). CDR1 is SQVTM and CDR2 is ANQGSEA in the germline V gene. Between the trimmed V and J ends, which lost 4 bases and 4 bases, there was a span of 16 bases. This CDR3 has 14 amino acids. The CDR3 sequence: CSVAVDRTSYGYTF. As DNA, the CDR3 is TGCAGCGTTGCTGTTGATCGGACAAGCTATGGCTACACCTTC.

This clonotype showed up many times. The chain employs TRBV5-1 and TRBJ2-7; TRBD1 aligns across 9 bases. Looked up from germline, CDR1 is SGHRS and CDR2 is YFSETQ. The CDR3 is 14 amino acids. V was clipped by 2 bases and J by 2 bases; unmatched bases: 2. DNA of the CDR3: TGCGCCAGCAGCTTCAACAGGGGGCCCTACGAGCAGTACTTC. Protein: CASSFNRGPYEQYF.

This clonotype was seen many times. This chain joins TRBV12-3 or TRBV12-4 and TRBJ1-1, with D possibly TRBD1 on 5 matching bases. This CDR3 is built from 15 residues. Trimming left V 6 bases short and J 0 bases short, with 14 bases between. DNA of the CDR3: TGTGCCAGCAGGTCAGGTGGGGGGGTGAACACTGAAGCTTTCTTT. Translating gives CASRSGGGVNTEAFF.

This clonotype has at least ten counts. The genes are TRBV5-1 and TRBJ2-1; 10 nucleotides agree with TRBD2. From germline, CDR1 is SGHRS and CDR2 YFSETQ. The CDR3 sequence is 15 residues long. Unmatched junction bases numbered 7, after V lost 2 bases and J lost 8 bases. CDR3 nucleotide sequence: TGCGCCAGCAGCTTACGCCTAGCGGGGGCCCATGAGCAGTTCTTC. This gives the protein CASSLRLAGAHEQFF.

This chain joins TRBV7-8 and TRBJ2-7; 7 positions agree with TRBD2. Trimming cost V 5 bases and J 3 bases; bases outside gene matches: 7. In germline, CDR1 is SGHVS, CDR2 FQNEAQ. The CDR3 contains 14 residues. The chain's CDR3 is CASSLGDYLYEQYF. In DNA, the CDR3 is TGTGCCAGCAGCCTAGGGGACTACCTCTACGAGCAGTACTTC.

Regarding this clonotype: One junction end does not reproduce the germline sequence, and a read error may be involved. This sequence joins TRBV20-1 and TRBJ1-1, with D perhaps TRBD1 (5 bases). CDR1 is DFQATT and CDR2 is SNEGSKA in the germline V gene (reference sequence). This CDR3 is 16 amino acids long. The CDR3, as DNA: TGCAATGCTAGGAGGGGCAGTCCAACCGTGAACACTGAAGCTTTCTTT. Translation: CNARRGSPTVNTEAFF.

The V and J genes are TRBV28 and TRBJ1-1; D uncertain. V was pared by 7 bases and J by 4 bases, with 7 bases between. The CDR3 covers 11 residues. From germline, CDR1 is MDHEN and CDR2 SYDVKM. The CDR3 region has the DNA TGTGCCAGCACCTTTAGCACTGAAGCTTTCTTT. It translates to CASTFSTEAFF.

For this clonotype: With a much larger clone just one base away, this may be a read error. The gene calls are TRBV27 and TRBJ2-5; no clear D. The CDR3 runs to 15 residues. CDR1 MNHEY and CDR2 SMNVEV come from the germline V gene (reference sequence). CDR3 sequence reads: CASSPPNRPQETQCF. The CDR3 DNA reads TGTGCCAGCAGCCCCCCCAACCGTCCCCAAGAGACCCAGTGCTTC.

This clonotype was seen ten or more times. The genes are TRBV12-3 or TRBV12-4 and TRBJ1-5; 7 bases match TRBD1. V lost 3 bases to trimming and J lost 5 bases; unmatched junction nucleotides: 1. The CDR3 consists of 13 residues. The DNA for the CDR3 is TGTGCCAGCAGTTTCGACAGGGATCAGCCCCAGCATTTT. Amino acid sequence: CASSFDRDQPQHF.